This TCR beta chain was recorded in a study of blood T cell repertoires in COVID-19 (dated by TCRdb to 2020 to 2022). About the full investigation: Samples from collaborators originated in the United States, Italy and Spain and spanned both the acute and convalescent phases of COVID-19. The prospective study material was composed of cDNA or gDNA derived from T cells, B-cell-depleted T cells, or PBMCs. Deeply sampled blood TCRbeta repertoires from subjects exposed to, actively infected with, or recovered from COVID-19 were included in the dataset. The repertoires were released in a freely available public database intended as a resource for research on the immune response to SARS-CoV-2. Samples were obtained from the ongoing ImmuneRACE study (first 160 participants) and from some 1,200 subjects provided by 6 global collaborators. A de-identified subject ID, COVID-19 status, age in years and sex were almost always included in the sample metadata. Where HLA class I and class II types were available, the types were taken from metadata supplied by the sample provider, not from assay-based typing. Study-level results and caveats: How much clinical and demographic metadata was included differed by source and by participant, and the metadata was provided uncurated.

Regarding this clone: The antigen it binds to is not known. Per-base qualities were not stored, and no clone one base away is much larger.

V is cut back by 4 bases and J by 2 bases, with 7 bases in the junction unmatched. There are 18 amino acids in the CDR3, from cysteine to phenylalanine inclusive. The DNA shown is the 54-base CDR3, in frame from base 1. The germline V gene gives CDR1 as MNHEY and CDR2 as SVGEGT. The immunoSEQ Assay, a bias-controlled multiplex PCR, was used to amplify TCRbeta CDR3 regions from genomic DNA. Per the source publication's procedure: The number of nucleated cells in each sample was estimated by amplification of reference gene primers within the assay. Sequence reads were collapsed and filtered to measure the absolute abundance of every unique TCRbeta CDR3 rearrangement. For each sample, productive Simpson clonality was calculated as the square root of Simpson's diversity index across productive rearrangements. This immuneACCESS table, as held by TCRdb, lists in-frame sequences with V and J called but not all clones. Of the missing ones, under half trace to an unresolved V gene in checked studies; the others have no known cause. D and trimming were read from the DNA, whereas the V and J calls and clone size are those reported in that table. The sample table lists around 200,000 clones, less than 90% of them with a count of one. Jointly, the top ten make up about 1.9% of the sample.

Each collaborating institution followed its own protocols to collect whole blood in K2EDTA tubes. Collaborator samples were shipped for TCRbeta analysis as frozen whole blood, isolated PBMCs, or DNA extracted from either sample type. The sequence links TRBV6-2 or TRBV6-3 to TRBJ2-1; TRBD2 aligns with 14 central bases. Sequencing was performed on peripheral blood. The source of this sequence is a man between 35 and 55 years old with active or convalescent COVID-19. In nucleotides, the sequence is TGTGCCAGCAGTTCGGGAGGACTAGCGGGAGGACCCTACAATGAGCAGTTCTTC. Its protein product is CASSSGGLAGGPYNEQFF.